Described below is a single TCR beta chain sequence and its context. This sample was taken from a study of blood T cell repertoires in COVID-19. About the study: Italy, Spain and the United States were the sources of the convalescent and acute COVID-19 samples. PBMCs, B-cell-depleted T cells, or T cells were the source of the cDNA or gDNA that made up the material.

Methods used by the authors: Reference gene primer amplification gave nucleated cell count estimates. Assay: immunoSEQ multiplex PCR; the TCRdb copy retains only in-frame clones and omits some. V and J calls and clone size are those listed in that table; D and trimming were worked out from the DNA. This table has around 250,000 clones, about 86% appearing once. CDR3 length: 13 amino acids. V dropped 1 base and J dropped 6 bases, with 9 bases sitting between them. Germline CDR1 reads SGHTA; CDR2 reads FQGNSA. This TCR was recovered from a man aged 25 to 45 with acute COVID-19. Sequencing input: PBMCs or T cells enriched from blood (not recorded which). The rearrangement joins TRBV7-2 to TRBJ1-2; no firm D call. CDR3 DNA sequence: TGTGCCAGCAGCTTAGTTACAGCAGATGGCTACACCTTC. This encodes CASSLVTADGYTF. Combining the CDR3 with reference TRBV7-2 and TRBJ1-2 gives the whole variable domain GAGVSQSPSNKVTEKGKDVELRCDPISGHTALYWYRQSLGQGLEFLIYFQGNSAPDKSGLPSDRFSAERTGGSVSTLTIQRTQQEDSAVYLCASSLVTADGYTFGSGTRLTVV.